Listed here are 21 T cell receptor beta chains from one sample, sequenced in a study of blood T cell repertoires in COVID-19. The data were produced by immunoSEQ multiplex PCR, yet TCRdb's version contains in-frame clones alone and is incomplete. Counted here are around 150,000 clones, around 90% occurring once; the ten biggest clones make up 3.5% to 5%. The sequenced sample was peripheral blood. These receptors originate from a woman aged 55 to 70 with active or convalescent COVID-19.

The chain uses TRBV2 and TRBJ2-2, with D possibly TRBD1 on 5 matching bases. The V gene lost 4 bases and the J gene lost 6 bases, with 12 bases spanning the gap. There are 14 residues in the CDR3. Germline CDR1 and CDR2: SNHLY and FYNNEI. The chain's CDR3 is CASSVQGGAGELFF. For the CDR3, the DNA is TGTGCCAGCAGTGTGCAGGGCGGAGCCGGGGAGCTGTTTTTT.

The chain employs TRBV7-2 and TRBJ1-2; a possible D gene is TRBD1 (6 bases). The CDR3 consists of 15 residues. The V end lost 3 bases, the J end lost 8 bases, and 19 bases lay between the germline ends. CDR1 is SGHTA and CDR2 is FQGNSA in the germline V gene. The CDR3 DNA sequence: TGTGCCAGCAGCTTTGACCTCGGGGGGGGCGAAGGCTACACCTTC. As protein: CASSFDLGGGEGYTF. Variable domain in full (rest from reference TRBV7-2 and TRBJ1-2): GAGVSQSPSNKVTEKGKDVELRCDPISGHTALYWYRQSLGQGLEFLIYFQGNSAPDKSGLPSDRFSAERTGGSVSTLTIQRTQQEDSAVYLCASSFDLGGGEGYTFGSGTRLTVV.

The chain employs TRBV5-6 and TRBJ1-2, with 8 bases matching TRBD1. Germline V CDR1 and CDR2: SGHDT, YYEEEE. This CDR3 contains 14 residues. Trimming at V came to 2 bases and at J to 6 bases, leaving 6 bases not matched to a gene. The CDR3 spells CASSFQGAGNGYTF. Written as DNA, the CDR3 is TGTGCCAGCAGCTTCCAGGGGGCCGGCAATGGCTACACCTTC.

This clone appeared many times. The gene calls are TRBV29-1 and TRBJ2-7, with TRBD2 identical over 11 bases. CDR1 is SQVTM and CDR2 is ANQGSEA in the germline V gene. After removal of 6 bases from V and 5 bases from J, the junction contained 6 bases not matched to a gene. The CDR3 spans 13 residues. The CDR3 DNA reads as TGCAGCGTCTTTGGACTAGCGGGTGACGAGCAGTACTTC. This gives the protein CSVFGLAGDEQYF.

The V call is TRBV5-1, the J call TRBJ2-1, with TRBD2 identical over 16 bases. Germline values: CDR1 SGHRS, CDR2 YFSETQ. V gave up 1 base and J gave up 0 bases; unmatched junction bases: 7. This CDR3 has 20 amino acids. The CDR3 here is CASSLQGTSGGASSYNEQFF. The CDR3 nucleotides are TGCGCCAGCAGCTTGCAGGGGACTAGCGGGGGGGCCAGCTCCTACAATGAGCAGTTCTTC.

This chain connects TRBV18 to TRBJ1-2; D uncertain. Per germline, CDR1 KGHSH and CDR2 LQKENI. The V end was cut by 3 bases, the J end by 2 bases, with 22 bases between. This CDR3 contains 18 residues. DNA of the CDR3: TGTGCCAGCTCACCCCGAAGTATGAGGGCCGGGCCAAACTATGGCTACACCTTC. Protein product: CASSPRSMRAGPNYGYTF.

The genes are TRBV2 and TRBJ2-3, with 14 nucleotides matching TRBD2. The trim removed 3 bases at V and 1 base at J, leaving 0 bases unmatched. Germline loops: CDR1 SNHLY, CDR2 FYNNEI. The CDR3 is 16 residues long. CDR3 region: CASSEGLAGGTDTQYF. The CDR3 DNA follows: TGTGCCAGCAGTGAGGGACTAGCGGGGGGCACAGATACGCAGTATTTT.

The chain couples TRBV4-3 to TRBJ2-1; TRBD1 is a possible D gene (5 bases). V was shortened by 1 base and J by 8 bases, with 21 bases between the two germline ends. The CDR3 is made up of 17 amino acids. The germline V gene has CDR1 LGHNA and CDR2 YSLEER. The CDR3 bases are TGCGCCAGCAGCCAAGGCCATTTGGGGCTTGCCCCCGATGAGCAGTTCTTC. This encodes CASSQGHLGLAPDEQFF.

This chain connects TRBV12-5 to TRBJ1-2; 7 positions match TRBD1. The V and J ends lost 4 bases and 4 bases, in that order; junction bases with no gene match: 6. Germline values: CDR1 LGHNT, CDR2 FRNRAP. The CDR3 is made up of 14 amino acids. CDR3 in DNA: TGTGCTAGTGGTTGGACAGGTTCGACCTATGGCTACACCTTC. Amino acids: CASGWTGSTYGYTF.

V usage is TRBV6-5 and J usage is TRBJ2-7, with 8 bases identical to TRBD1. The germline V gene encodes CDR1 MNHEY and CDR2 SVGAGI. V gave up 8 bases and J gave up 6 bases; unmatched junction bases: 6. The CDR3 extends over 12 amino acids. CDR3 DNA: TGTGCCAGCGAGACAGGGGTTGGCGAGCAGTACTTC. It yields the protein CASETGVGEQYF.

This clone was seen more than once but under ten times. The CDR3 is CASSSRTGGILGQVGNTIYF. The CDR3 DNA reads TGTGCCAGCAGCTCGCGGACAGGGGGCATTTTAGGCCAAGTCGGAAACACCATATATTTT. The V call is TRBV13, the J call TRBJ1-3, with 11 bases fitting TRBD1. The length of the CDR3 is 20 residues. Germline V gene sequence: CDR1 PRHDT, CDR2 FYEKMQ (reference sequence). Trimming at V came to 4 bases and at J to 4 bases, leaving 18 bases not matched to a gene.

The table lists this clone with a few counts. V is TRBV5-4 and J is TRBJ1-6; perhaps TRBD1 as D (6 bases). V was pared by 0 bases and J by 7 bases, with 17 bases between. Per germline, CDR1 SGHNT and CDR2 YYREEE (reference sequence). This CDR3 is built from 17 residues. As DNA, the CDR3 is TGTGCCAGCAGCTTGGCGGGGAGAGGGGGTTTCAATTCACCCCTCCACTTT. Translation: CASSLAGRGGFNSPLHF.

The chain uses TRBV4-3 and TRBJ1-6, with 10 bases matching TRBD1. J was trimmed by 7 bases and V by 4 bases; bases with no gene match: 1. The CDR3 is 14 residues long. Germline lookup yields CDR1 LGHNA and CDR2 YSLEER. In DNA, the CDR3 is TGCGCCAGCAGCCCGGGACAGGGGAATTCACCCCTCCACTTT. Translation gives CASSPGQGNSPLHF.

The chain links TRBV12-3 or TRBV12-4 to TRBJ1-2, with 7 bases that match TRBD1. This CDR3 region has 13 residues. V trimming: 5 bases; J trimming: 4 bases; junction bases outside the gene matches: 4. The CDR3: CASSAGQRYGYTF. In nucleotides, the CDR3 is TGTGCCAGCAGTGCGGGACAGCGCTATGGCTACACCTTC.

CDR3 sequence (DNA): TGTGCCAGCAGCTACCTACAGGGATGGCAGCCCCAGCATTTT. Amino acids: CASSYLQGWQPQHF. The chain combines TRBV6-5 with TRBJ1-5; a weak D match, TRBD1 (6 bases). V dropped 6 bases and J dropped 7 bases, with 16 bases sitting between them. The CDR3 extends over 14 amino acids. Germline CDR1 reads MNHEY; CDR2 reads SVGAGI.

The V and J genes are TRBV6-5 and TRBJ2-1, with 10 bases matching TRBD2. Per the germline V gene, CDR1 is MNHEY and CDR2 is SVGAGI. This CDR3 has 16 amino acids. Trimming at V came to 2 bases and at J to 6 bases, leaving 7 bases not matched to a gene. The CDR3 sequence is CASSYPRIAGGNEQFF. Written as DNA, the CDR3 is TGTGCCAGCAGTTACCCCCGTATAGCGGGGGGCAATGAGCAGTTCTTC.

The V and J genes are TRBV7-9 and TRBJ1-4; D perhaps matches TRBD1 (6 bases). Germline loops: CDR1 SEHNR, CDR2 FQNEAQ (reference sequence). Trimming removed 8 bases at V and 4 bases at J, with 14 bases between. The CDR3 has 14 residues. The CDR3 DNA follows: TGTGCCAGCGCCACGGACAGACTTAATGAAAAACTGTTTTTT. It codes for CASATDRLNEKLFF.

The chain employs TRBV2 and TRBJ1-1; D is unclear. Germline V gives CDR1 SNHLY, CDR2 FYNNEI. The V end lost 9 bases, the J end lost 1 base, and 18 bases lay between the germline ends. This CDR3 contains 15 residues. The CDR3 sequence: CARQLSPVSNTEAFF. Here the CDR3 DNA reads TGTGCCAGACAACTATCCCCAGTTTCGAACACTGAAGCTTTCTTT.

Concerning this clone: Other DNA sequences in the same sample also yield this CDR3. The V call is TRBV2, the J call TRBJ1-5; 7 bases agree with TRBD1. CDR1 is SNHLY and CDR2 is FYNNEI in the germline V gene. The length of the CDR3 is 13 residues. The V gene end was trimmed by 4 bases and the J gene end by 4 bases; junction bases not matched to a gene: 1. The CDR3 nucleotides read TGTGCCAGCAGTGGGACAGGTAATCAGCCCCAGCATTTT. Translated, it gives CASSGTGNQPQHF.

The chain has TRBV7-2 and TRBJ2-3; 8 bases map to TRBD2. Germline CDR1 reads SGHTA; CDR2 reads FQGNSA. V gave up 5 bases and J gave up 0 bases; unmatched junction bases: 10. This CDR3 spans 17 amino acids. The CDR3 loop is CASSEGGRGASTDTQYF. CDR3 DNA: TGTGCCAGCAGCGAAGGGGGGCGGGGGGCTAGCACAGATACGCAGTATTTT.

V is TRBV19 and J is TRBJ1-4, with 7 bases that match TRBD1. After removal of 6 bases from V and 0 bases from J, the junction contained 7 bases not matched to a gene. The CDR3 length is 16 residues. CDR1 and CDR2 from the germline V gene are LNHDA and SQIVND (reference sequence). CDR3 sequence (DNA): TGTGCCAGTAGGACCGGGACAGCTGCAACTAATGAAAAACTGTTTTTT. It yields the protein CASRTGTAATNEKLFF. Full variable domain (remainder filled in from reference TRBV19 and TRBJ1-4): DGGITQSPKYLFRKEGQNVTLSCEQNLNHDAMYWYRQDPGQGLRLIYYSQIVNDFQKGDIAEGYSVSREKKESFPLTVTSAQKNPTAFYLCASRTGTAATNEKLFFGSGTQLSVL.